The T cell receptor beta chain described here comes from a study of shared clonotypes between healthy human individuals. Study observations and caveats: For naive CD4 cells, around 5.1% of clonotypes were shared across a few donors.

Generated by immunoSEQ multiplex PCR, the TCRdb table keeps only in-frame clones and is missing some. The sample records some 1.5 million clones, around 98% being singletons. Turning to this clone: The antigen remains unidentified. The identical CDR3 is also encoded by other nucleotide sequences in the sample.

Germline values: CDR1 SEHNR, CDR2 FQNEAQ (reference sequence). The ends were cut back, 0 bases at V and 2 bases at J, with 3 bases in the middle. The CDR3 has 13 residues. V gene TRBV7-9 combines with J gene TRBJ2-3; D remains unclear. The sequenced sample was naive CD4+ T cells sorted from blood. Regarding subset: CD45RA+ positively selected. The receptor was isolated from a man aged 25-45 years in good health. The CDR3: CASSLANTDTQYF. CDR3 bases: TGTGCCAGCAGCTTAGCCAACACAGATACGCAGTATTTT.